The sequence of this TCR beta chain was determined in a study of CD8 T cells in ankylosing spondylitis. Findings and limits, study-wide: Matched ankylosing spondylitis synovial fluid reportedly showed significant enrichment of disease-linked clones. Seemingly characteristic of ankylosing spondylitis blood was a TCR beta motif consisting of several highly homologous variants. Clones linked to the disease showed a CD8+ phenotype. They occurred at relatively low frequencies in peripheral blood. A number of the motif variants had already been described in reactive arthritis synovial fluid and blood.

This clonotype was counted ten times or more. Its antigen remains unknown. The length of the CDR3 is 15 residues. V lost 2 bases to trimming and J lost 11 bases; unmatched junction nucleotides: 13. CDR1 is LGHNA, CDR2 YSLEER, per germline. It was by quantitative 5'-RACE with molecular barcodes that TCR beta libraries were made. TCRdb processed the 5' RACE reads anew with MiXCR; each CDR3 protein has one entry. The profile shows about 220,000 distinct CDR3 sequences, around 7.9% of them singletons. The V call is TRBV4-3, the J call TRBJ1-1, with 8 bases matching TRBD1. The receptor comes from a male donor with ankylosing spondylitis. The specimen was blood, either unsorted or a sorted T cell fraction (not recorded which). The CDR3 DNA reads TGCGCCAGCAGCCAAACCCAGACAGGGGCTGGGTTGGCTTTCTTT. This encodes CASSQTQTGAGLAFF.